This entry features one T cell receptor (beta chain) sequence. The data stem from a study of cytomegalovirus exposure and HLA in healthy donors. Per the germline V gene, CDR1 is SEHNR and CDR2 is FQNEAQ (reference sequence). V trimming: 5 bases; J trimming: 8 bases; junction bases outside the gene matches: 12. This CDR3 spans 16 amino acids. Profiling relied on immunoSEQ multiplex PCR, and the TCRdb table lists in-frame clones only, not all of them. Here the sample spans 98,000 or so clones, almost 96% being singletons. The sample taken for sequencing was PBMCs. The rearrangement joins TRBV7-9 to TRBJ1-2; TRBD1 aligns across 12 bases. This receptor was taken from a woman younger than 30 in good health and CMV-seronegative. The CDR3 protein is CASSPYRDRGRQGYTF. DNA for the CDR3: TGTGCCAGCAGCCCCTACCGGGACAGGGGGCGTCAAGGCTACACCTTC.